This T cell receptor beta chain is from a study of OX40 agonist ivuxolimab in advanced cancers. From germline, CDR1 is SGHTA and CDR2 FQGTGA. The length of the CDR3 is 15 residues. The germline V and J ends were trimmed by 3 bases and 2 bases, with 12 bases remaining between them. Assay: immunoSEQ multiplex PCR; the TCRdb copy retains only in-frame clones and omits some. The table has some 80,000 clones, roughly 94% seen once; the top ten hold roughly 22%. This specimen was CD4+ or CD8+ T cells sorted from blood, taken in a trial of the OX40 agonist ivuxolimab. This chain connects TRBV7-3 to TRBJ2-3, with unresolved D. The TCR sequence derives from an adult with an advanced solid tumor such as melanoma, head and neck, liver or kidney cancer. The CDR3 region is CASSLGMRPTDTQYF. In DNA, the CDR3 is TGTGCCAGCAGCTTGGGTATGCGACCCACAGATACGCAGTATTTT.